This T cell receptor (beta chain) comes out of a study of blood T cell repertoires in COVID-19. Background on the study: From the United States, Italy and Spain came samples of acute and convalescent COVID-19. Sources were T cells, B-cell-depleted T cells, or PBMCs; the material itself was cDNA or gDNA.

Looked up from germline, CDR1 is SGHDN and CDR2 is FVKESK. This CDR3 comprises 17 residues. V was cut by 2 bases and J by 2 bases, with 16 bases left in between. This clone was seen a single time. In the original analysis: Scientists estimated how many nucleated cells there were by amplifying reference gene primers. Some clones are missing from TCRdb's copy, which holds only in-frame ones; the method was immunoSEQ multiplex PCR. Clonal size and the V and J genes are those of that table, whereas D and trimming came from the DNA. Altogether approximately 250,000 clones are present, 86% being singletons, with the ten largest covering about 10%.

The clonotype originates from a man aged 35 to 55 with active or convalescent COVID-19. Sequencing was carried out using peripheral blood. The V and J genes are TRBV14 and TRBJ1-3, with D possibly TRBD1 on 6 matching bases. The CDR3 region has the DNA TGTGCCAGCAGCCAAAGGATTACAGGGAATCCTGGAAACACCATATATTTT. Its protein product is CASSQRITGNPGNTIYF.